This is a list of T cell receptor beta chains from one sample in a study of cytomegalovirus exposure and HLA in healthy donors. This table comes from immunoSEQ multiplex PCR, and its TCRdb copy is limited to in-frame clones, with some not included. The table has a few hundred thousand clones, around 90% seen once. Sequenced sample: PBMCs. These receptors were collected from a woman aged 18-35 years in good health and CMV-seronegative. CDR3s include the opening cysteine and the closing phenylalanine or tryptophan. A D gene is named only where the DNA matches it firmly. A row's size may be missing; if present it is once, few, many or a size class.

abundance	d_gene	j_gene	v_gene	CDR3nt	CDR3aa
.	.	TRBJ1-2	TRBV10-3	TGTGCCGCGTCATCCGGGGGTATATATGGCTACACCTTC	CAASSGGIYGYTF
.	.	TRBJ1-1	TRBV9	TGTGCCAGCAAACAAAGGGTGGAGGGGGAAGCTTTCTTT	CASKQRVEGEAFF
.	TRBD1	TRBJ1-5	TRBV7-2	TGTGCCAGCAGCGGGGACAGGGCCTATCAGCCCCAGCATTTT	CASSGDRAYQPQHF
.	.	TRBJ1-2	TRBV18	TGTGCCAGCTCACCACAGCTGGGGCAGCCGTTCTATGGCTACACCTTC	CASSPQLGQPFYGYTF
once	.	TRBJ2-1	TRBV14	TGTGCCAGCAGCCCCCTAAGGATTGGGGACACTCAGTTCTTC	CASSPLRIGDTQFF
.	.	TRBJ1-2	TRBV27	TGTGCCAGCAGTTCGGGAAATCGGGGCTACACCTTC	CASSSGNRGYTF
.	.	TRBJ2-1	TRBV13	TGTGCCAGCAGCACGAACAGGGAGAGCTACAATGAGCAGTTCTTC	CASSTNRESYNEQFF
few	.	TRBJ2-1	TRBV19	TGTGCCAGTAGTATCCTACCAGGGCGGCGGTTCTTC	CASSILPGRRFF
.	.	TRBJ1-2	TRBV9	TGTGCCAGCAGCGTTCAGGGTTTTAACTATGGCTACACCTTC	CASSVQGFNYGYTF
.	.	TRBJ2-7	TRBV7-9	TGTGCCAGCAGCTCACGGTCCTACGAGCAGTACTTC	CASSSRSYEQYF
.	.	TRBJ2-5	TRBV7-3	TGTGCCAGCAGGATATCGGGGACCCAGTACTTC	CASRISGTQYF
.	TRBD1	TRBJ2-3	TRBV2	TGTGCCAGCAAGTGGACAGGGGACACAGATACGCAGTATTTT	CASKWTGDTDTQYF
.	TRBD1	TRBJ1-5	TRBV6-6	TGTGCCAGCAGTTATCGGGGTCAGGGGGGCAATCAGCCCCAGCATTTT	CASSYRGQGGNQPQHF
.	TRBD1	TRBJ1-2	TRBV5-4	TGTGCCAGCAGTCTCGGCGGACAGGGCGACTATGGCTACACCTTC	CASSLGGQGDYGYTF
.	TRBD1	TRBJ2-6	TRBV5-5	TGTGCCAGCAGCCAGACAGGGTCCACTGGGGCCAACGTCCTGACTTTC	CASSQTGSTGANVLTF
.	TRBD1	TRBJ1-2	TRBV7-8	TGTGCCAGCAGCTTAGTTACAGGGGACGGCTACACCTTC	CASSLVTGDGYTF
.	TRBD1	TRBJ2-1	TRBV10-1	TGCGCCAGCAGTGAGTCGGGAGGACAGGGTAACCCCAATGAGCAGTTCTTC	CASSESGGQGNPNEQFF
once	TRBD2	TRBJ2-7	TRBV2	TGTGCCAGCTTGGGGGAGAGCGGGGGGCCAGGGTACGAGCAGTACTTC	CASLGESGGPGYEQYF
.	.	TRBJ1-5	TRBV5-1	TGCGCCAGCAGCCCCACAGGGCTCCCTGGTGAGCCCCAGCATTTT	CASSPTGLPGEPQHF
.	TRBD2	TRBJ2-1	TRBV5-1	TGCGCCAGCAGGAGCGGGGGGGAGGAGCAGTTCTTC	CASRSGGEEQFF
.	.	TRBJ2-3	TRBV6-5	TGTGCCAGCAGTTACGGGACTGTGTCAGATACGCAGTATTTT	CASSYGTVSDTQYF
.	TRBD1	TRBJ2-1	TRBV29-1	TGCAGCGTGGAGGACAGGGGAACCTACAATGAGCAGTTCTTC	CSVEDRGTYNEQFF
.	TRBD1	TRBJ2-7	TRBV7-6	TGTGCCAGCAGCTTTGTCCAGGGGGATAATTACGAGCAGTACTTC	CASSFVQGDNYEQYF
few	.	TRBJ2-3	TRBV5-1	TGCGCCAGCAGCTTGGACGGGGAAGGGAGCACAGATACGCAGTATTTT	CASSLDGEGSTDTQYF
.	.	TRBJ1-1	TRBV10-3	TGTGCCATCAGTGGAAGAAGCGGGGACACTGAAGCTTTCTTT	CAISGRSGDTEAFF
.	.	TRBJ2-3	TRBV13	TGTGCCAGCAGTCCCCGGTTGGTAGATACGCAGTATTTT	CASSPRLVDTQYF
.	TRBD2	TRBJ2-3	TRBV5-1	TGCGCCAGCAGCTTGACTAGCGGGGGGATCGCAGATACGCAGTATTTT	CASSLTSGGIADTQYF
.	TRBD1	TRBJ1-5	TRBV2	TGTGCCAGCAGTGTGGGACAGGAGACCTATCAGCCCCAGCATTTT	CASSVGQETYQPQHF
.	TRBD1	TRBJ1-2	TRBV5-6	TGTGCCAGCAGCTCGACAGGGGAAGATGGCTACACCTTC	CASSSTGEDGYTF
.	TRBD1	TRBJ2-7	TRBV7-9	TGTGCCAGCAGCAGAAACCAGGGGGCGCAGGAGCAGTACTTC	CASSRNQGAQEQYF
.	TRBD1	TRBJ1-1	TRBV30	TGTGCCTGGAGTCCCGCCCGAGGACAGGGGAACACTGAAGCTTTCTTT	CAWSPARGQGNTEAFF
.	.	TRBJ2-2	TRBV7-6	TGTGCCAGCAGCCCCGGAGCGGTCCTACCTAGACCCACCGGGGAGCTGTTTTTT	CASSPGAVLPRPTGELFF
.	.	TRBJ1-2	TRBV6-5	TGTGCCAGCAGTTATAGGGGGTTCGTCGATGGCTACACCTTC	CASSYRGFVDGYTF
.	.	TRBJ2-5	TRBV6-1	TGTGCCAGCAGTGAAGGAGCGGCGGGGGCTGGCGAGACCCAGTACTTC	CASSEGAAGAGETQYF
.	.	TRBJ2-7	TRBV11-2	TGTGCCAGCAGCTTAGGGCCTAGTGGTCCGACCTACGAGCAGTACTTC	CASSLGPSGPTYEQYF